Ten or more counts support the clone carrying this TCR beta chain. Its antigen is as yet unknown. Isolated PBMCs totaled at least 6.5 million in each sample. This sample is drawn from a study of blood T cells in healthy people across ages. Overall study results and limits: TCR beta diversity, measured per million T cells, fell in a roughly linear way with age.

Germline lookup yields CDR1 MRHNA and CDR2 SNTAGT. V lost 6 bases to trimming and J lost 4 bases, with 19 bases between them. The CDR3 has 16 amino acids. It was with a sample-barcoded 5' primer and a J-beta primer mix that a second PCR of about 6 to 12 cycles was run. Via MiXCR, TCRdb re-called the 5' RACE reads, giving one row per CDR3 protein. The repertoire holds over 1,500,000 distinct CDR3 sequences, with about two fifths as singletons. The TCR originated in a human donor in good health. The chain recombines TRBV6-4 with TRBJ2-1; D is perhaps TRBD2 (6 bases). Sequenced: blood. For the CDR3, the DNA is TGTGCCAGCAGCGCAATCGGGGGAGCCGGTTACAATGAGCAGTTCTTC. This sequence encodes CASSAIGGAGYNEQFF.